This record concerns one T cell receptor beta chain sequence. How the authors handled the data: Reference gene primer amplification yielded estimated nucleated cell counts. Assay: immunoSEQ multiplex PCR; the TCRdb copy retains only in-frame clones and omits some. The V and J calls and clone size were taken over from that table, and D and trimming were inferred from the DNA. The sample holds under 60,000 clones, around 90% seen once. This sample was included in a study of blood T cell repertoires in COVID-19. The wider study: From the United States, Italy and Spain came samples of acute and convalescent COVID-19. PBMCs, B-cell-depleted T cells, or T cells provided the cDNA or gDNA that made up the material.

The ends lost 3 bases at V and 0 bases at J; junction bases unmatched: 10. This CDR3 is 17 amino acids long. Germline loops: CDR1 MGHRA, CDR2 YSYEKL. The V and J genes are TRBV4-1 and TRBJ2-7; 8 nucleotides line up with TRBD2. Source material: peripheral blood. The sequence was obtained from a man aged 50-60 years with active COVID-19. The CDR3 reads CASSQAQLAVNSYEQYF. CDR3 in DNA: TGCGCCAGCAGCCAGGCCCAACTAGCGGTTAACTCCTACGAGCAGTACTTC.